The 5 T cell receptor beta chains reported below all come from one sample, sequenced in a study of blood T cells in healthy people across ages (dated by TCRdb to between 2015 and 2016). Library preparation was by 5' RACE. Sequencing was performed on an Illumina HiSeq 2500. The second PCR ran for about 6 to 11 cycles and used a J-beta primer mix along with a sample-barcoded 5' primer. In-frame beta chains were kept once TCRdb had trimmed the public reads at Q25 with fastp and called clones with MiXCR. Each record represents a unique CDR3 protein, reported with the most common genes and DNA among its rows. A total of 920,000 or so distinct CDR3 sequences appear in this sample, 40% to 50% of them only once. Jointly, the top ten make up approximately 19% of the sample. Sequenced: blood. The receptors come from a woman aged 55-70 years in good health.

The rearrangement joins TRBV2 to TRBJ2-7, with D tentatively TRBD1 (6 bases). Germline assignment: CDR1 SNHLY and CDR2 FYNNEI. This CDR3 contains 12 residues. Trimming removed 6 bases from V and 7 bases from J, with 13 bases in between. The CDR3 protein is CASRGYGTEQYF. The CDR3 region has the DNA TGTGCCAGCAGGGGATACGGGACAGAGCAGTACTTC.

The gene calls are TRBV9 and TRBJ2-7, with D maybe TRBD1 (6 bases). Between the trimmed V and J ends, which lost 2 bases and 1 base, there was a span of 13 bases. From germline, CDR1 is SGDLS and CDR2 YYNGEE. The CDR3 runs to 15 residues. The CDR3 DNA follows: TGTGCCAGCAGCGTGGGGGCAGGATTTTCCTACGAGCAGTACTTC. Protein sequence: CASSVGAGFSYEQYF.

V gene TRBV9 combines with J gene TRBJ2-1; no clear D. The V end lost 7 bases, the J end lost 8 bases, and 10 bases lay between the germline ends. In germline, CDR1 is SGDLS, CDR2 YYNGEE. This CDR3 region has 11 residues. The CDR3 reads CASGGVHEQFF. CDR3 nucleotides: TGTGCCAGCGGTGGGGTTCATGAGCAGTTCTTC.

This clonotype was seen a handful of times. DNA for the CDR3: TGTGCCAGCAGTTGGAGCGCTAATGAGCAGTTCTTC. Translated, it gives CASSWSANEQFF. This sequence joins TRBV12-3 or TRBV12-4 and TRBJ2-1; no clear D. The CDR3 consists of 12 residues. V lost 4 bases, J lost 7 bases, and 8 bases lay in between.

This chain connects TRBV6-5 to TRBJ1-2, with D possibly matching TRBD1 (5 bases). V lost 0 bases, J lost 3 bases, and 11 bases lay in between. The CDR3 sequence is 15 residues long. Germline V CDR1 and CDR2: MNHEY, SVGAGI. The CDR3: CASSYSKGKDYGYTF. For the CDR3, the DNA is TGTGCCAGCAGTTACTCGAAGGGGAAGGACTATGGCTACACCTTC.